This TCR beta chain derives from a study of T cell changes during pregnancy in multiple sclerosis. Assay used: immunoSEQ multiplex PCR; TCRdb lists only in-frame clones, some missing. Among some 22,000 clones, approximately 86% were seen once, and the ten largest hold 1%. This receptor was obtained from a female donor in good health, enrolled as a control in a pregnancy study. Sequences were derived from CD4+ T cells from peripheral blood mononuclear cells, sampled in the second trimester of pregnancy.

The CDR3 nucleotides are TGCGCCAGCAGCTTGGTTCCCCGACAGGGTTCCACTGAAGCTTTCTTT. It is translated as CASSLVPRQGSTEAFF. The J gene is TRBJ1-1, the V gene TRBV5-1; 7 nucleotides align to TRBD1. CDR1 SGHRS and CDR2 YFSETQ come from the germline V gene. Unmatched junction bases numbered 9, after V lost 0 bases and J lost 4 bases. CDR3 length: 16 amino acids.